This TCR beta chain was identified in a study of T cell responses to AZD1222 COVID-19 vaccine. Findings and caveats of the study: When two AZD1222 doses had been given, Spike-specific TCR breadth and depth rose.

A note on this clone: Its antigen is not known.

The table came from immunoSEQ multiplex PCR; TCRdb's copy has only in-frame clones and leaves some out. The sample comprises under 200,000 clones, 85% to 95% of which are singletons, and 1% to 1.5% rests with the top ten. V shed 6 bases, J shed 6 bases, and the junction held 5 bases outside the gene matches. Germline V gene data show CDR1 as SNHLY and CDR2 as FYNNEI. The CDR3 is made up of 14 amino acids. The chain employs TRBV2 and TRBJ1-2, with 12 nucleotides matching TRBD1. This TCR derives from an adult in good health. The material sequenced was peripheral blood, taken on day 0 of AZD1222 vaccination. CDR3: CASSMGTGGDGYTF. The CDR3 nucleotides read TGTGCCAGCAGCATGGGGACAGGGGGCGATGGCTACACCTTC. The variable domain in full, completed from reference TRBV2 and TRBJ1-2, reads EPEVTQTPSHQVTQMGQEVILRCVPISNHLYFYWYRQILGQKVEFLVSFYNNEISEKSEIFDDQFSVERPDGSNFTLKIRSTKLEDSAMYFCASSMGTGGDGYTFGSGTRLTVV.